This T cell receptor beta chain is from a study of CD8 T cells in ankylosing spondylitis. Study-wide findings and caveats: Typical of ankylosing spondylitis blood, it appeared, was a TCR beta motif of under 10 highly homologous variants. Prior literature has documented some motif variants in synovial fluid and blood from reactive arthritis. The clones that were linked to disease were reported to be significantly enriched in matched synovial fluid samples from ankylosing spondylitis patients. Disease-linked clones, CD8+, were relatively rare in peripheral blood.

CDR3 length: 14 residues. From germline, CDR1 is MGHDK and CDR2 SYGVNS. The J segment lost 8 bases and the V segment lost 4 bases, leaving 7 bases of the junction unmatched. A note on this clonotype: What it binds is not known.

The authors made TCR beta libraries by quantitative 5'-RACE with molecular barcodes. TCRdb itself ran the 5' RACE reads through MiXCR, one entry per CDR3 protein. The sample has around 390,000 distinct CDR3 sequences; approximately 20% are singletons. Sequenced material: blood, either unsorted or a sorted T cell fraction (not recorded which). The gene calls are TRBV25-1 and TRBJ2-3; 9 bases line up with TRBD2. The receptor's source is a male donor with ankylosing spondylitis. The CDR3 DNA follows: TGTGCCAGCAGTGGTCTGGCGGGAGGGCCTACGCAGTATTTT. This encodes CASSGLAGGPTQYF. The whole variable domain, remainder taken from reference TRBV25-1 and TRBJ2-3, is EADIYQTPRYLVIGTGKKITLECSQTMGHDKMYWYQQDPGMELHLIHYSYGVNSTEKGDLSSESTVSRIRTEHFPLTLESARPSHTSQYLCASSGLAGGPTQYFGPGTRLTVL.